These 8 T cell receptor beta chains came from one sample sequenced in a study of cytomegalovirus exposure and HLA in healthy donors. The method was immunoSEQ multiplex PCR; TCRdb's version includes in-frame clones alone and lacks a portion of them. The table records over 150,000 clones, 70% to 85% of them present only once. The specimen was PBMCs. All receptors derive from a woman in her thirties in good health and CMV-seropositive.

V usage is TRBV6-6 and J usage is TRBJ1-5, with a tentative D call TRBD1 (6 bases). Germline V gene data show CDR1 as MNHNY and CDR2 as SVGAGI (reference sequence). V gave up 6 bases and J gave up 2 bases, with 11 bases separating them. This CDR3 is 14 amino acids long. In DNA form, the CDR3 reads TGTGCCAGCAGCCCCAAGGGGGGCAATCAGCCCCAGCATTTT. Translation: CASSPKGGNQPQHF.

The V gene is TRBV30, the J gene TRBJ1-2, with D possibly being TRBD1 (5 bases). Germline CDR1 reads GTSNPN; CDR2 reads SVGIG (reference sequence). V was cut by 0 bases and J by 3 bases, with 14 bases left in between. The CDR3 covers 15 residues. CDR3: CAWSVSHGGDYGYTF. CDR3 sequence (DNA): TGTGCCTGGAGTGTAAGCCATGGGGGGGACTATGGCTACACCTTC.

The chain has TRBV9 and TRBJ2-7; TRBD1 matches 9 bases. The germline CDR1 and CDR2 sequences are SGDLS and YYNGEE. There are 14 residues in the CDR3. J gave up 3 bases and V 3 bases, and 4 bases lay outside the gene matches. Written as DNA, the CDR3 is TGTGCCAGCAGCGCCGGGACAGGGAACTACGAGCAGTACTTC. As protein: CASSAGTGNYEQYF.

The chain couples TRBV28 to TRBJ2-7; TRBD1 matches at 7 bases. Germline values: CDR1 MDHEN, CDR2 SYDVKM. The J segment lost 3 bases and the V segment lost 6 bases, leaving 8 bases of the junction unmatched. The CDR3 is 14 residues long. CDR3 DNA sequence: TGTGCCAGCAGCAGGACAGGAGTTAACTACGAGCAGTACTTC. Its translation is CASSRTGVNYEQYF.

The J gene is TRBJ2-1, the V gene TRBV19, with 7 bases lining up with TRBD2. V shed 5 bases, J shed 8 bases, and the junction held 12 bases outside the gene matches. CDR3 length: 15 amino acids. The V gene's germline CDR1 is LNHDA and CDR2 SQIVND (reference sequence). CDR3 protein: CASSPWGGNTDEQFF. CDR3 sequence (DNA): TGTGCCAGTAGTCCCTGGGGGGGGAACACGGATGAGCAGTTCTTC.

This chain joins TRBV5-1 and TRBJ2-3; D gene uncertain. CDR1 is SGHRS, CDR2 YFSETQ, per germline. Trimming shortened V by 4 bases and J by 0 bases, and 9 bases separated the two germline ends. CDR3 length equals 14 residues. CDR3 sequence reads: CASSPVSSTDTQYF. CDR3 nucleotides: TGCGCCAGCAGCCCTGTTTCGAGCACAGATACGCAGTATTTT. The complete variable domain, with remaining parts taken from reference TRBV5-1 and TRBJ2-3, reads KAGVTQTPRYLIKTRGQQVTLSCSPISGHRSVSWYQQTPGQGLQFLFEYFSETQRNKGNFPGRFSGRQFSNSRSEMNVSTLELGDSALYLCASSPVSSTDTQYFGPGTRLTVL.

V and J are TRBV29-1 and TRBJ2-3, with TRBD2 matching over 7 bases. The germline CDR1 and CDR2 sequences are SQVTM and ANQGSEA. The CDR3 is 13 residues long. V was clipped by 2 bases and J by 10 bases; unmatched bases: 9. The CDR3 spells CSVETAGAPSQYF. The CDR3 DNA is TGCAGCGTTGAAACTGCGGGAGCCCCTTCGCAGTATTTT.

This clone has more than one count but fewer than ten. The chain links TRBV10-3 to TRBJ1-1; D is possibly TRBD1 (5 bases). V lost 6 bases to trimming and J lost 3 bases, with 11 bases between them. The germline V gene has CDR1 ENHRY and CDR2 SYGVKD. This CDR3 spans 13 amino acids. The CDR3 sequence is CAIRAGLDTEAFF. The CDR3, as DNA: TGTGCCATCAGGGCAGGGTTGGACACTGAAGCTTTCTTT.